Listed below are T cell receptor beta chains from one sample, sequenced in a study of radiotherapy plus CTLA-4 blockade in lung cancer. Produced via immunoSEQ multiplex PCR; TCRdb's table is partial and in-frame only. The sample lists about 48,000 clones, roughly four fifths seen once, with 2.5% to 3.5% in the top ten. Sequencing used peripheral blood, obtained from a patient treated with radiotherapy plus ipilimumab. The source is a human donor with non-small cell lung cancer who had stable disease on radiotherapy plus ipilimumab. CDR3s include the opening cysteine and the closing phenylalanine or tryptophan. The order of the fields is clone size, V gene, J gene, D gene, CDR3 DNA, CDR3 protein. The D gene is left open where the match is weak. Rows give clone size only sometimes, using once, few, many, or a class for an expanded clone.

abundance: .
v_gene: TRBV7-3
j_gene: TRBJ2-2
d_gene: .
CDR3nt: TGTGCCAGCAGCCTACTCCCCTCGGGGGATGGGACCGGGGAGCTGTTTTTT
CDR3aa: CASSLLPSGDGTGELFF

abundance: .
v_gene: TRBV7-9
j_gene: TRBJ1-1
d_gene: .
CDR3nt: TGTGCCAGCAGCTTAACTGGGAACACTGAAGCTTTCTTT
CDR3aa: CASSLTGNTEAFF

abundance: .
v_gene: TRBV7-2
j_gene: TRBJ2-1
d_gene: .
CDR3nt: TGTGCCAGCAGCGCAGCCCGGGACACTATCTTCTCCCAGTTCTTC
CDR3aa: CASSAARDTIFSQFF

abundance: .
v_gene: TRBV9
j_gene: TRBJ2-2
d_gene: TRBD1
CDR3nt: TGTGCCAGCAGGACAGGGGGGAACACCGGGGAGCTGTTTTTT
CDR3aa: CASRTGGNTGELFF

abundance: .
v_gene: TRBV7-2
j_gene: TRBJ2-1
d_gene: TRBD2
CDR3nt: TGTGCCAGCAGCTTACTAGCGGGAGGGGGCTCCTACAATGAGCAGTTCTTC
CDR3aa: CASSLLAGGGSYNEQFF

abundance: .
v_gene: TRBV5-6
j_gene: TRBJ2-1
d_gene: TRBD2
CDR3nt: TGTGCCAGCAGCCGCCCGACTAGCGGGCCCTACAATGAGCAGTTCTTC
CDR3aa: CASSRPTSGPYNEQFF

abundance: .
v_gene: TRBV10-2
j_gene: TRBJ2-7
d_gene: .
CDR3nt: TGCGCCAGCAGTGTGGCAGTTTCCTACGAGCAGTACTTC
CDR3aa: CASSVAVSYEQYF

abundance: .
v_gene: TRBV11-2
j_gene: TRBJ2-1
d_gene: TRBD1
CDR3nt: TGTGCCAGCAGCTTAGCCGGGACAGCCAATGAGCAGTTCTTC
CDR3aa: CASSLAGTANEQFF

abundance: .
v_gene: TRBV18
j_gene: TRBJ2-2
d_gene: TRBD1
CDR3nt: TGTGCCAGCGGGGACAGCACCGGGGAGCTGTTTTTT
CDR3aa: CASGDSTGELFF

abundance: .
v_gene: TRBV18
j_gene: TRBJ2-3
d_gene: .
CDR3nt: TGTGCCAGCTCACCAGACGGGACTAGCACAGATACGCAGTATTTT
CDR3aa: CASSPDGTSTDTQYF

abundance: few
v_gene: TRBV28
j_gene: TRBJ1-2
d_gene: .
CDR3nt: TGTGCCAGCAGTTTAATCAATTTCAATTATGGCTACACCTTC
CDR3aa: CASSLINFNYGYTF

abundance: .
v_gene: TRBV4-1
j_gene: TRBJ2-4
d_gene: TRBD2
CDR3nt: TGCGCCAGCAGCCGCACGACTGGGCGGGAGACTTCTCGGGAAAACATTCAGTACTTC
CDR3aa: CASSRTTGRETSRENIQYF

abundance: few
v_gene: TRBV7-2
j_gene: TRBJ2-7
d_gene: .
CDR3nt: TGTGCCAGCAGCTTAGGGGCGGGCCCGACCTACGAGCAGTACTTC
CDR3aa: CASSLGAGPTYEQYF

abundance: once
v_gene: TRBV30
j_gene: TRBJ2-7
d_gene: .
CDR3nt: TGTGCCGGCGTCGGGGTCTACGAGCAGTACTTC
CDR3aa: CAGVGVYEQYF

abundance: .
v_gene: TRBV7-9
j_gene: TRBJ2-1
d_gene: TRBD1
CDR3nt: TGTGCCAGCAGATCTCTAGGGGGCCCCCCTACTGAGCAGTTCTTC
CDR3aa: CASRSLGGPPTEQFF

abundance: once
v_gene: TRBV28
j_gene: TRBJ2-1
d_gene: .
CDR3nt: TGTGCCAGCAATGACAGTCACAATGAGCAGTTCTTC
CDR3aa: CASNDSHNEQFF

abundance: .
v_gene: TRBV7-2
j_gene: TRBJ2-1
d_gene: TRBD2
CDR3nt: TGTGCCAGCAGCTCTAGCGGGATCTCCTACAATGAGCAGTTCTTC
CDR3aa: CASSSSGISYNEQFF

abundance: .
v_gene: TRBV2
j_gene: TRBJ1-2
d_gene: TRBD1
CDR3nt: TGTGCCAGCGGGGGACAGTCCGACTATGGCTACACCTTC
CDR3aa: CASGGQSDYGYTF

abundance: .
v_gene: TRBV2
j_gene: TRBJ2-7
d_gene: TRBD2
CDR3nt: TGTGCCAGCAGACCAGCGGGAGGCTACGAGCAGTACTTC
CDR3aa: CASRPAGGYEQYF

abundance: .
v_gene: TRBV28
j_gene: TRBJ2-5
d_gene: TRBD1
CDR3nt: TGTGCCAGCAGTAGCCGGGACAGGTCAAGTTGGGAGACCCAGTACTTC
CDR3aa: CASSSRDRSSWETQYF

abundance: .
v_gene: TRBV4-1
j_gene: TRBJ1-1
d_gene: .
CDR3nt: TGCGCCAGCAGCCTCAGGGACACCATGAACACTGAAGCTTTCTTT
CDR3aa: CASSLRDTMNTEAFF

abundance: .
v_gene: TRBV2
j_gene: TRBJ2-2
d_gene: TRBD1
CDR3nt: TGTGCCAGCAGTGAGGGACAGGGTAGGACCGGGGAGCTGTTTTTT
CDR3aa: CASSEGQGRTGELFF

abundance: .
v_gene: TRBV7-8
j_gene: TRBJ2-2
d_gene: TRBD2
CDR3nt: TGTGCCAGCACCAGACTAGCGGGAGGCACCGGGGAGCTGTTTTTT
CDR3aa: CASTRLAGGTGELFF

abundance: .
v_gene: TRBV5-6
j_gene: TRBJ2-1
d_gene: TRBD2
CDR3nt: TGTGCCAGCAGCTTGCTCTTGGCGGGAGGATCCTACAATGAGCAGTTCTTC
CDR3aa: CASSLLLAGGSYNEQFF

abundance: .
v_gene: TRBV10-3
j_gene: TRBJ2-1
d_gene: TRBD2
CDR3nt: TGTGCCATCAGTGAGTCGACTCGTAGCGGGAAGAGCAATGAGCAGTTCTTC
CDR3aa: CAISESTRSGKSNEQFF

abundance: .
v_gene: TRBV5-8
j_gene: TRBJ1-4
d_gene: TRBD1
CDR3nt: TGTGCCAGCAGCTTGGGACAGGGGGGAAATGAAAAACTGTTTTTT
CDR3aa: CASSLGQGGNEKLFF

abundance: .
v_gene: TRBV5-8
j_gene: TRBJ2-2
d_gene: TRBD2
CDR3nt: TGTGCCAGCACCTCCGGGACTAGTCACAACACCGGGGAGCTGTTTTTT
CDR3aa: CASTSGTSHNTGELFF

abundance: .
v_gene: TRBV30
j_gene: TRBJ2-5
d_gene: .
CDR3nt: TGTGCCTGGAGTATGGGGCTCCAAGAGACCCAGTACTTC
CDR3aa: CAWSMGLQETQYF

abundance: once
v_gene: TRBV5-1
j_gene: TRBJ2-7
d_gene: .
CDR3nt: TGCGCCAGCAGCTTGGTTGTCTTGGGTTCTTTTAGACAGGAGTACTACGAGCAGTACTTC
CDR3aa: CASSLVVLGSFRQEYYEQYF

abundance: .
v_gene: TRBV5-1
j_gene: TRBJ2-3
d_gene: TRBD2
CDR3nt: TGCGCCAGCAGCAGGACCCCTAGCGGGACCGGGGGCACAGATACGCAGTATTTT
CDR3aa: CASSRTPSGTGGTDTQYF

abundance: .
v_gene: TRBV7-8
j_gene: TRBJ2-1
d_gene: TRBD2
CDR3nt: TGTGCCAGCAGCGCACCTAGCGGGGGGAGGTTCAATGAGCAGTTCTTC
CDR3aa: CASSAPSGGRFNEQFF